This entry is about one TCR beta chain. The data belong to a study of CXCR3-negative and CXCR3-positive naive CD8 T cells. UMI-labeled 5' RACE TRB cDNA libraries were prepared from the cells. TCRdb derives one entry per CDR3 protein from the 5' RACE reads, leaving out DNA. The sample totals around 50,000 distinct CDR3 sequences. The receptor's source is a human donor in good health. Some clones in this sample may be carry-over from other donors' samples. Sequencing used naive CXCR3- CD8+ T cells from blood. Subset meaning: CD45RO-CCR7+CD27+CD95- naive CD8+ T cells lacking CXCR3 (TNR3-).

CDR3 loop: CSVEAADTQYF. The chain is built from TRBV29-1 and TRBJ2-3. The CDR3 is 11 residues long. In germline, CDR1 is SQVTM, CDR2 ANQGSEA.